The source of this T cell receptor beta chain is a study of a mutant IDH1 vaccine in newly diagnosed glioma. Whole-study context: Beforehand, treatment had been radiotherapy, temozolomide, or both; the majority received both. Study conclusions and caveats: Pseudoprogression seemed unlinked to shifts in top peripheral T cell clonotypes. Patients showed vaccine-induced immune responses at a rate of roughly 93%.

Noted time point: week 23, last vaccination. Vaccinated patients received 300 ug of mutant IDH1 20-mer peptide per dose, with topical imiquimod. Germline loops: CDR1 SGHRS, CDR2 YFSETQ. The CDR3 is 14 residues long. V was clipped by 0 bases and J by 5 bases, with 10 bases between them. Here immunoSEQ multiplex PCR was the method, and the copy in TCRdb shows in-frame clones only, minus some. Seen here are approximately 82,000 clones, 85% observed once, and the top ten hold around 2%. Details on this clone: No antigen is known for it.

The chain links TRBV5-1 to TRBJ2-3; D may be TRBD1 (6 bases). This TCR derives from a young man with glioma. Some clones in this sample may be carry-over from other donors' samples. This material consisted of PBMCs, taken from a glioma patient whose treatment included an IDH1 peptide vaccine. The CDR3 is CASSLAGVGDTQYF. The CDR3 DNA reads TGCGCCAGCAGCTTGGCAGGGGTTGGAGATACGCAGTATTTT.